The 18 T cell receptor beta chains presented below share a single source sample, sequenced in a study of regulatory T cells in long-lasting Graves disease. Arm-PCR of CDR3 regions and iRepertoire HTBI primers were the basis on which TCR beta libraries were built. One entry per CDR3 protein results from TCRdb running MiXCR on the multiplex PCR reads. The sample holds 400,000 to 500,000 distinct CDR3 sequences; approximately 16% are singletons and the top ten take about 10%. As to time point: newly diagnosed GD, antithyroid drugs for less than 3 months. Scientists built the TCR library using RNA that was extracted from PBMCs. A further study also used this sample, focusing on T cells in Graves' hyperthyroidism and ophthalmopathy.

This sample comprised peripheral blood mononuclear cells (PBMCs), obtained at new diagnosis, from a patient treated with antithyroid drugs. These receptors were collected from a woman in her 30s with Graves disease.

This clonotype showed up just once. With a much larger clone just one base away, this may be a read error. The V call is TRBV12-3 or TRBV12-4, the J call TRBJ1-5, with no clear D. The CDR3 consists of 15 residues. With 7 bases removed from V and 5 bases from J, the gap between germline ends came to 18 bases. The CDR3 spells CASKSPGDSHQPQHF. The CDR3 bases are TGTGCCAGCAAAAGTCCGGGAGACTCTCATCAGCCCCAGCATTTT.

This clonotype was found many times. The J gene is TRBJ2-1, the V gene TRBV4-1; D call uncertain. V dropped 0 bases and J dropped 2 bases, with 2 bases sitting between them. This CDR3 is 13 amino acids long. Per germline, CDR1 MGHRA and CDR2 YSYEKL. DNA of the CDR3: TGCGCCAGCAGCCAAGAGACCTACAATGAGCAGTTCTTC. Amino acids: CASSQETYNEQFF.

In nucleotides, the CDR3 is TGTGCCAGCAGGTTCCAGCGGGAGGGCCGTCTGTTCTTC. Translation gives CASRFQREGRLFF. The chain combines TRBV7-9 with TRBJ2-1; 10 bases are a match to TRBD2. There are 13 residues in the CDR3. CDR1 and CDR2 from the germline V gene are SEHNR and FQNEAQ (reference sequence). The trim removed 6 bases at V and 15 bases at J, leaving 11 bases unmatched. Filled out from reference TRBV7-9 and TRBJ2-1, the complete variable domain reads DTGVSQNPRHKITKRGQNVTFRCDPISEHNRLYWYRQTLGQGPEFLTYFQNEAQLEKSRLLSDRFSAERPKGSFSTLEIQRTEQGDSAMYLCASRFQREGRLFFGPGTRLTVL.

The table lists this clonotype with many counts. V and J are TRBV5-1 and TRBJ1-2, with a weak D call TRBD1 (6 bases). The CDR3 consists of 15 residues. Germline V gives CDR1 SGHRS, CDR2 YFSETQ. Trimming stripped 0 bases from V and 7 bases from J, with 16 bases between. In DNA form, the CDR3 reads TGCGCCAGCAGCTTGGAGGCAGGGGAGGAGAGTGGCTACACCTTC. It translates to CASSLEAGEESGYTF.

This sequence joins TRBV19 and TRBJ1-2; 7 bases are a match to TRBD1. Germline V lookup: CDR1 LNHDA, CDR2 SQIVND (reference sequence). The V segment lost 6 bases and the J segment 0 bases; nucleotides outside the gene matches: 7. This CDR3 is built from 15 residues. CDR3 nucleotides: TGTGCCAGTAGGGCACCGGGACAGACTAACTATGGCTACACCTTC. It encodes CASRAPGQTNYGYTF.

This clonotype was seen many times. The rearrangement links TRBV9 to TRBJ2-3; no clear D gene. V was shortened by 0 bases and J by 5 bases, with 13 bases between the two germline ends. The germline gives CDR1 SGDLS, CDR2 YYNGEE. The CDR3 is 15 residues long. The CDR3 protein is CASSVARGVGDTQYF. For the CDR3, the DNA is TGTGCCAGCAGCGTAGCCCGTGGAGTGGGAGATACGCAGTATTTT. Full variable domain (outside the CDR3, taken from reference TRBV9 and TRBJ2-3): DSGVTQTPKHLITATGQRVTLRCSPRSGDLSVYWYQQSLDQGLQFLIQYYNGEERAKGNILERFSAQQFPDLHSELNLSSLELGDSALYFCASSVARGVGDTQYFGPGTRLTVL.

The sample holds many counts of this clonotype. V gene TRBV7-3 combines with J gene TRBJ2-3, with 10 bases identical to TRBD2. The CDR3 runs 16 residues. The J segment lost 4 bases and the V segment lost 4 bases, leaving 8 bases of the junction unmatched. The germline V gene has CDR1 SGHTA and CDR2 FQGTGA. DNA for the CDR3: TGTGCCAGCAGCTCCGGCCTAGCGGGAGTTGCAGATACGCAGTATTTT. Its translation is CASSSGLAGVADTQYF.

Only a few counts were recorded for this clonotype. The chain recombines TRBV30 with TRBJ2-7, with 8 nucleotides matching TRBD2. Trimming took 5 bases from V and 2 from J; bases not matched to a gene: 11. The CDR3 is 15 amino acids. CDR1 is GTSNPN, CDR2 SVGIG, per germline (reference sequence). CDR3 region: CAWDGTRREAYEQYF. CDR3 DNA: TGTGCCTGGGACGGGACCCGGCGGGAGGCCTACGAGCAGTACTTC.

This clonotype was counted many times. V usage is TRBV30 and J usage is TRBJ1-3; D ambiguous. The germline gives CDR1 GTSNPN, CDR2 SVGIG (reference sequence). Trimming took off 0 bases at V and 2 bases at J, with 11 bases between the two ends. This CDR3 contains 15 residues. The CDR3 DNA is TGTGCCTGGAGTGTTCCTGAAGGAACTGGAAACACCATATATTTT. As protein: CAWSVPEGTGNTIYF.

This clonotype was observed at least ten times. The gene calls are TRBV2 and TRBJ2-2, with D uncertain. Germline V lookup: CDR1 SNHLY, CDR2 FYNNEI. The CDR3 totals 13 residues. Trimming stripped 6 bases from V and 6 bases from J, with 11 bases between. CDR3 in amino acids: CASRDPAPGELFF. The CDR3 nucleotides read TGTGCCAGCAGAGACCCAGCACCCGGGGAGCTGTTTTTT.

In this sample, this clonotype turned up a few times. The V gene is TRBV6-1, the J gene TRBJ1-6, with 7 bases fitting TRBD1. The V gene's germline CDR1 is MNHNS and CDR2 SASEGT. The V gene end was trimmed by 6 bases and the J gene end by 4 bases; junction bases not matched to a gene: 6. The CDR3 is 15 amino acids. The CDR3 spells CASSSPGQYNSPLHF. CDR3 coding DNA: TGTGCCAGCAGCTCCCCGGGACAGTATAATTCACCCCTCCACTTT.

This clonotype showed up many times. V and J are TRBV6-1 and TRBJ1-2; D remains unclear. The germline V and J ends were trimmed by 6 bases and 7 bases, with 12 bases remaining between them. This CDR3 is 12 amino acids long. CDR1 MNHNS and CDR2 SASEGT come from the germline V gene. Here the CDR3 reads CASSKGPGGYTF. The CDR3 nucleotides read TGTGCCAGCAGCAAAGGACCTGGTGGCTACACCTTC.

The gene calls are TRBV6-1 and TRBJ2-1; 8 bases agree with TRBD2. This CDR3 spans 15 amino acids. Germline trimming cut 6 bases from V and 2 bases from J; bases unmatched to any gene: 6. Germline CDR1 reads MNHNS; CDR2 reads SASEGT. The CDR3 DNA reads TGTGCCAGCAGCTCCACTAGCGGAGCCTACAATGAGCAGTTCTTC. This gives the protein CASSSTSGAYNEQFF.

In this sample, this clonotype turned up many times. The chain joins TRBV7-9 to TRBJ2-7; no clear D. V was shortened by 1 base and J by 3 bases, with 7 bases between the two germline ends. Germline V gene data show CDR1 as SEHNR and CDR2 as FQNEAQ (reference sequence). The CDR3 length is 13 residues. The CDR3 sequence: CASSLVGVYEQYF. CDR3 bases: TGTGCCAGCAGCTTAGTAGGTGTCTACGAGCAGTACTTC.

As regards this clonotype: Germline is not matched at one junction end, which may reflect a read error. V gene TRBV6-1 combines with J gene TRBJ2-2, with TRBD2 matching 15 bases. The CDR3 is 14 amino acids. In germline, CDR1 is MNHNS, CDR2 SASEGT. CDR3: CASSGTSGRGGLFF. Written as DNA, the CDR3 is TGTGCCAGCAGTGGGACTAGCGGGAGGGGGGGGCTGTTTTTT.

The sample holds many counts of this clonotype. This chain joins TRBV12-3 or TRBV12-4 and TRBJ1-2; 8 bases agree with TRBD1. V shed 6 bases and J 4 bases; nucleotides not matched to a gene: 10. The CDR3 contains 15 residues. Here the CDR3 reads CASRLTGELGYGYTF. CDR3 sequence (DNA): TGTGCCAGCAGACTGACAGGGGAGTTAGGCTATGGCTACACCTTC.

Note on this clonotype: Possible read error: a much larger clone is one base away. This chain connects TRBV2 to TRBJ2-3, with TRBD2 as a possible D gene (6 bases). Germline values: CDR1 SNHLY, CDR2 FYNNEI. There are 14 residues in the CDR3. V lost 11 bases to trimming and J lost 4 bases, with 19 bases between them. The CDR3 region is CAPREARGPDTQYF. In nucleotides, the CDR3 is TGTGCCCCGCGGGAAGCGCGGGGTCCAGATACGCAGTATTTT. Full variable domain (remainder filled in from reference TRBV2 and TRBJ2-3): EPEVTQTPSHQVTQMGQEVILRCVPISNHLYFYWYRQILGQKVEFLVSFYNNEISEKSEIFDDQFSVERPDGSNFTLKIRSTKLEDSAMYFCAPREARGPDTQYFGPGTRLTVL.

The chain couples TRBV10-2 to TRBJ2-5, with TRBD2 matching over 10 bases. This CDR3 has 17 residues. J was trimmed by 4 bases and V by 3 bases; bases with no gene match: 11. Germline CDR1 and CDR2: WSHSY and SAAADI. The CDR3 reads CASSDEPAGGPIETQYF. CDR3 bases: TGCGCCAGCAGTGATGAACCAGCGGGAGGGCCTATAGAGACCCAGTACTTC.